The clone carrying this TCR beta chain appeared a few times. Data came from immunoSEQ multiplex PCR; TCRdb stores just in-frame clones and leaves some out. The sample yields around 93,000 clones, approximately 80% seen once. The data originate from a study of blood T cell repertoires in COVID-19. The CDR3 has 14 amino acids. The germline V and J ends were trimmed by 4 bases and 9 bases, with 16 bases remaining between them. Germline CDR1 reads MNHEY; CDR2 reads SVGEGT. J is TRBJ2-1 and V is TRBV6-2 or TRBV6-3, with D possibly TRBD1 on 5 matching bases. This sequence was found in a woman of 80 years or more with acute or convalescent COVID-19. The sample taken for sequencing was peripheral blood. CDR3 in amino acids: CASSSSPGQGEQFF. The CDR3 region has the DNA TGTGCCAGCAGTTCTTCCCCAGGGCAAGGTGAGCAGTTCTTC.